This TCR beta chain was recorded in a study of T cell repertoires in cytomegalovirus infection. Study as a whole: The study used recently identified HLA-C-restricted and well-studied HLA-B-restricted CMV epitopes. Through public TCR beta signatures, both CMV infection and matching HLA type were indicated. Overall study findings and caveats: Using cumulative public TCR beta family frequency, the authors identified those who carried CMV together with the relevant HLA. HLA-C-restricted TCR beta clonotypes specific for CMV led the ex vivo response.

The V gene lost 1 base and the J gene lost 4 bases, with 7 bases spanning the gap. The length of the CDR3 is 13 residues. Germline CDR1 reads SGHVT; CDR2 reads SQSDAQ. Note on this clonotype: Its cognate antigen is unknown.

One entry per CDR3 protein results from TCRdb running MiXCR on the reads. This table holds a few hundred thousand distinct CDR3 sequences, about 35% found once. The V and J genes are TRBV7-4 and TRBJ1-2; no firm D call. Sequences were derived from cultured PBMCs, sampled from culture after CMV antigen stimulation. This sequence was found in a human donor in good health (CMV status not recorded). Some clones in this sample may be carry-over from other donors' samples. CDR3 coding DNA: TGTGCCAGCAGCTTAGACACCCCCTATGGCTACACCTTC. The encoded protein is CASSLDTPYGYTF.